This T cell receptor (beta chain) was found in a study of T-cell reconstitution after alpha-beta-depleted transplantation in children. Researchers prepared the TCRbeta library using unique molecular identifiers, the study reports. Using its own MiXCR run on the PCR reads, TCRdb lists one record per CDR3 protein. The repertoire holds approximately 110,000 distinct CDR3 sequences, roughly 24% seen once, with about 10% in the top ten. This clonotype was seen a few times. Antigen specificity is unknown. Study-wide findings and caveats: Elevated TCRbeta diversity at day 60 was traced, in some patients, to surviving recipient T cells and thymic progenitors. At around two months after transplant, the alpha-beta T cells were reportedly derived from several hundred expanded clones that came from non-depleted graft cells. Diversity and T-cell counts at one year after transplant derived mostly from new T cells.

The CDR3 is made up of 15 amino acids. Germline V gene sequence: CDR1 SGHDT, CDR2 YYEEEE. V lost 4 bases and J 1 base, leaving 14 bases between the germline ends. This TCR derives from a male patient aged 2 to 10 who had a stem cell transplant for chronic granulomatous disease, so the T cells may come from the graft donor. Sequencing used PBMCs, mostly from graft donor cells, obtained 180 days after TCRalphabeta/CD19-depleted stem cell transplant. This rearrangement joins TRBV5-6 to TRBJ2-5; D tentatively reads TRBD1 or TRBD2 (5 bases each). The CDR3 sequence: CASSITGTPQETQYF. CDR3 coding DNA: TGTGCCAGCAGCATTACCGGGACGCCCCAAGAGACCCAGTACTTC.